The 2 T cell receptor beta chains below all came from one sample that was sequenced in a study of T cells in tuberculosis (dated by TCRdb to the late 2010s). Receptor libraries were prepared by the immunoSEQ multiplex PCR assay. The immuneACCESS repertoire file appears here via TCRdb, limited to in-frame rearrangements. These files lack a portion of the clones; in checked studies, under half of the deficit traces to unresolved V genes, and the cause of the others is not known. The sample table contains some 41,000 clones; only one count was recorded for roughly 94% of them. The ten most abundant clones make up under 2% of the sample. Sequencing used PBMCs. These receptors all stem from a donor between 10 and 29 years old with latent tuberculosis or without tuberculosis infection. Some clones in this sample may be carry-over from other donors' samples.

CDR3 bases: TGCAGCGCTAAATCGGACCCCCGGGGGAACACTGAAGCTTTCTTT. This codes for CSAKSDPRGNTEAFF. The J gene is TRBJ1-1, the V gene TRBV29-1; no definite D call. Trimming took 7 bases from V and 1 from J, leaving 19 bases between them. Per germline, CDR1 SQVTM and CDR2 ANQGSEA. The CDR3 loop spans 15 amino acids.

The V and J genes are TRBV7-9 and TRBJ2-1; D may be TRBD2 (6 bases). In germline, CDR1 is SEHNR, CDR2 FQNEAQ (reference sequence). V dropped 11 bases and J dropped 8 bases, with 16 bases sitting between them. The CDR3 is made up of 12 amino acids. The CDR3 nucleotides read TGTGCCGGAGGGACTCCCGAACATGAGCAGTTCTTC. Its translation is CAGGTPEHEQFF.